What follows describes a single T cell receptor (beta chain). These data belong to a study of beta chain features in type 1 diabetes. Turning to the study itself: Healthy donors resembled patients in age, gender and cell yields. Roughly 98 million sorted cells were examined across all samples.

Expressed TCRB transcripts were sequenced because the entire RNA isolate underwent reverse transcription. There were some 3.6 million reads on average in the naive, central memory and regulatory T cell samples. Measured with immunoSEQ multiplex PCR; TCRdb has only the in-frame clones, and not every one. The table includes around 430,000 clones, around 30% detected once. The germline gives CDR1 SGHRS, CDR2 YFSETQ. V was cut by 0 bases and J by 7 bases, with 11 bases left in between. The CDR3 runs to 14 residues. The clonotype was recovered from a man aged 18 to 29 in good health. Sequenced: naive CD4+ T cells from blood. The V and J genes are TRBV5-1 and TRBJ2-1; D remains ambiguous. DNA for the CDR3: TGCGCCAGCAGCTTGGCACCAATAGGGAATGAGCAGTTCTTC. Translated, it gives CASSLAPIGNEQFF.